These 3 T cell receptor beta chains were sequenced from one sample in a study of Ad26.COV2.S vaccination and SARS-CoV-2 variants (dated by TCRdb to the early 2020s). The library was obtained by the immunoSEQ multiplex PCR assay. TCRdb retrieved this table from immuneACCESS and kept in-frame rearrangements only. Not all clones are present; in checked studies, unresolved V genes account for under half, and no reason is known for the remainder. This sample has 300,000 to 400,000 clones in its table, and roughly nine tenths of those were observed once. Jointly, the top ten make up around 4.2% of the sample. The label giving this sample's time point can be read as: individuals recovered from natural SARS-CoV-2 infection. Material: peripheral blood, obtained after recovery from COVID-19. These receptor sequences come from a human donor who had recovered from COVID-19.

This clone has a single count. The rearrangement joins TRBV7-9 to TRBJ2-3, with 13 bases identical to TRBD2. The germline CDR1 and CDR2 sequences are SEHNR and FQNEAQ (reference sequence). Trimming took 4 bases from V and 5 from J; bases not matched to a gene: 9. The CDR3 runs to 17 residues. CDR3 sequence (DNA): TGTGCCAGCAGCTCAACCACTAGCGGGGGGGCCTTAGATACGCAGTATTTT. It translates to CASSSTTSGGALDTQYF.

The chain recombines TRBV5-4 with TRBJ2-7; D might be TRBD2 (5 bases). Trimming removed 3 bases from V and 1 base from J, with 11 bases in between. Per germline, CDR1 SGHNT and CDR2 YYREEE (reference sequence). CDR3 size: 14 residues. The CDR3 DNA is TGTGCCAGCAGCTACCGGGATGGGTCCTACGAGCAGTACTTC. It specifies CASSYRDGSYEQYF.

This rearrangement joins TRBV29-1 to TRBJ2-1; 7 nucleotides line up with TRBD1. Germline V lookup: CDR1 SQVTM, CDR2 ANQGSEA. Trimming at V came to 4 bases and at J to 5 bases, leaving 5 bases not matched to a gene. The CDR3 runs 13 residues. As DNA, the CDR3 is TGCAGCGTTGCTCGACAGGGAAACAATGAGCAGTTCTTC. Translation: CSVARQGNNEQFF.